A selection of T cell receptor beta chains follows, all from one sample in a study of blood T cell repertoires in COVID-19. Data came from immunoSEQ multiplex PCR; TCRdb stores just in-frame clones and leaves some out. The sample has some 22,000 clones, about 82% seen once. Sequencing was done on a sample of peripheral blood. Receptors originate from a human donor with active COVID-19. The donor label of this sample is uncertain. Each CDR3 is given with its conserved first and last residue. A D gene is named only where the DNA matches it firmly. The size entry is marked missing in some rows and otherwise reads once, few, many or a size class.

TRBD1	-	TRBV23-1	TRBJ1-1	TGCGCCAGCAGCAGGGACAGGGAGAACACTGAAGCTTTCTTT	CASSRDRENTEAFF
-	-	TRBV6-1	TRBJ2-5	TGTGCCAGCAGTTCTCAAGAGACCCAGTACTTC	CASSSQETQYF
-	-	TRBV3-1/TRBV3-2	TRBJ2-7	TGTGCCAGCAGCCAGGATACAGGGTCCGAGGCGGACGAGCAGTACTTC	CASSQDTGSEADEQYF
-	medium-sized	TRBV2	TRBJ1-4	TGTGCCAGCAGTGGAGTCGATGAAAAACTGTTTTTT	CASSGVDEKLFF
TRBD2	-	TRBV10-3	TRBJ2-7	TGTGCCATCAGTGACGGGAGGGGATCCTACGAGCAGTACTTC	CAISDGRGSYEQYF
-	-	TRBV3-1/TRBV3-2	TRBJ2-7	TGTGCCAGCAGCCAAGACCTTTCAGGGCCTCGTGAGCAGTACTTC	CASSQDLSGPREQYF
-	-	TRBV29-1	TRBJ1-1	TGCAGCGTTGTCTCATCAGCGGGGGGGACGGAAGCTTTCTTT	CSVVSSAGGTEAFF
-	-	TRBV6-2/TRBV6-3	TRBJ2-1	TGTGCCAGCAGTCCCCTGGTAGCGGTGCAGTTCTTC	CASSPLVAVQFF
-	-	TRBV27	TRBJ2-5	TGTGCCAGCAGTCCCCGCGGGTGGGGACAAGAGACCCAGTACTTC	CASSPRGWGQETQYF
TRBD1	few	TRBV6-5	TRBJ1-1	TGTGCCAGCAGATCCCCAGGGGGCACAGCTTTCTTT	CASRSPGGTAFF
TRBD1	-	TRBV3-1/TRBV3-2	TRBJ1-4	TGTGCCAGCAGCCAAGGCGTTGGCTGGACAGGGTCTAACTGGGAACTGTTTTTT	CASSQGVGWTGSNWELFF
TRBD2	-	TRBV6-5	TRBJ2-7	TGTGCCAGCAGTTACTCCCAGACTAGCCTTCCCTACGAGCAGTACTTC	CASSYSQTSLPYEQYF
-	-	TRBV15	TRBJ1-5	TGTGCCACCAGGACGGGGGATCAGCCCCAGCATTTT	CATRTGDQPQHF
-	-	TRBV7-6	TRBJ2-2	TGTGCCAGCAGCTTAGTGCCGGGCACCGGGGAGCTGTTTTTT	CASSLVPGTGELFF
-	-	TRBV4-1	TRBJ2-5	TGCGCCAGCAGCCAGGGAGGCGGGACCGGGCAAGAGACCCAGTACTTC	CASSQGGGTGQETQYF
TRBD1	-	TRBV14	TRBJ1-2	TGTGCCAGCAGCCAAGCCGACAGGGGGCCTATGGACTATGGCTACACCTTC	CASSQADRGPMDYGYTF
TRBD1	-	TRBV5-1	TRBJ2-7	TGCGCCAGCAGCTTCGGACAGGGAAGCTCCTACGAGCAGTACTTC	CASSFGQGSSYEQYF
TRBD2	-	TRBV12-5	TRBJ2-1	TGTGCTAGTGGTTTGGGTAAAAAAATGGGGAGGGGAAGCTCCTACAATGAGCAGTTCTTC	CASGLGKKMGRGSSYNEQFF
TRBD1	-	TRBV29-1	TRBJ1-2	TGCAGCGTCCTAGGGGGCGCAATCTATGGCTACACCTTC	CSVLGGAIYGYTF
TRBD2	once	TRBV10-3	TRBJ2-3	TGTGCCATCAGCCTAGCGGGAGCGGCGACAGATACGCAGTATTTT	CAISLAGAATDTQYF
TRBD2	-	TRBV28	TRBJ2-1	TGTGCCAGCAGTTTAACTAGCGGGAGGTTGAGTGAGCAGTTCTTC	CASSLTSGRLSEQFF
-	few	TRBV4-2	TRBJ2-3	TGTGCCAGCACCACGGGAGTAGGGACAGATACGCAGTATTTT	CASTTGVGTDTQYF
-	-	TRBV28	TRBJ2-2	TGTGCCAGCAGTTTTCCCGCCGGGGAGCTGTTTTTT	CASSFPAGELFF
TRBD2	-	TRBV9	TRBJ2-5	TGTGCCAGCAGCGTAGGGGCGGGAGCGGGGGAGACCCAGTACTTC	CASSVGAGAGETQYF
-	-	TRBV5-1	TRBJ2-3	TGCGCCAGCAGCCAAACTATCATCACAGATACGCAGTATTTT	CASSQTIITDTQYF
-	-	TRBV20-1	TRBJ2-7	TGCAGTGCTAGTAGGGGGGGCTCACCGCACGAGCAGTACTTC	CSASRGGSPHEQYF
-	-	TRBV19	TRBJ2-3	TGTGCCAGTAGTATTCCAGGGTCTAGCACAGATACGCAGTATTTT	CASSIPGSSTDTQYF
TRBD2	-	TRBV5-1	TRBJ2-7	TGCGCCAGCAAGCAGGGACTAGCGGATTACGAGCAGTACTTC	CASKQGLADYEQYF
TRBD1	-	TRBV10-1	TRBJ2-3	TGCGCCAGCAGCGGCACCGGGACAGGTCTGGGTAGCACAGATACGCAGTATTTT	CASSGTGTGLGSTDTQYF
-	-	TRBV3-1/TRBV3-2	TRBJ1-2	TGTGCCAGCAGCCAAGGGTACAATGGCGGCTACACCTTC	CASSQGYNGGYTF
-	-	TRBV5-4	TRBJ1-1	TGTGCCAGCAGTTTGGACACGAACACTGAAGCTTTCTTT	CASSLDTNTEAFF
-	once	TRBV19	TRBJ2-1	TGTGCCAGTAGTATATCTTCACAGGGCTACAATGAGCAGTTCTTC	CASSISSQGYNEQFF
TRBD1	-	TRBV28	TRBJ1-2	TGTGCCAGCAGTTTACGGGACAGCTATGGCTACACCTTC	CASSLRDSYGYTF
TRBD2	-	TRBV6-2/TRBV6-3	TRBJ2-1	TGTGCCAGCAGTTATGGGACTAGCGTATCCCAGGGGTTCTTC	CASSYGTSVSQGFF
-	-	TRBV9	TRBJ1-5	TGTGCCAGCAGCGTAGATTCACGGGGCAATCAGCCCCAGCATTTT	CASSVDSRGNQPQHF
-	-	TRBV19	TRBJ1-5	TGTGCCAGCGACTGGGCCAGGGAGGCTCAGCCCCAGCATTTT	CASDWAREAQPQHF
TRBD1	-	TRBV7-2	TRBJ1-5	TGTGCCAGCAGCCCGCGGACAGGGAGCAATCAGCCCCAGCATTTT	CASSPRTGSNQPQHF
-	-	TRBV30	TRBJ1-6	TGTGCCTGGAGGGCCCTTGCGGGTTCACCCCTCCACTTT	CAWRALAGSPLHF
TRBD1	-	TRBV10-3	TRBJ2-5	TGTGCCATCAGTAGATCACAGGGGGTAGGGGAGACCCAGTACTTC	CAISRSQGVGETQYF
-	-	TRBV5-6	TRBJ2-1	TGTGCCAGCAGCAGAGACAGCTACTACAATGAGCAGTTCTTC	CASSRDSYYNEQFF
-	-	TRBV11-2	TRBJ2-2	TGTGCCAGCAGCTTAAGTAGTCGCGGGGTCTACACCGGGGAGCTGTTTTTT	CASSLSSRGVYTGELFF
TRBD1	-	TRBV13	TRBJ2-5	TGTGCCAGCAGCTTAGGCCGAAAGACAGGGCTTGAGGGGACCCAGTACTTC	CASSLGRKTGLEGTQYF
-	-	TRBV9	TRBJ2-2	TGTGCCAGCAGTCAGCGACAGACGAACACCGGGGAGCTGTTTTTT	CASSQRQTNTGELFF
-	-	TRBV18	TRBJ2-2	TGTGCCAGCTCACGTAGCTCAGTGAACACCGGGGAGCTGTTTTTT	CASSRSSVNTGELFF
TRBD2	-	TRBV14	TRBJ2-7	TGTGCCAGCAGCCCGTGGCTAGCGGGGGCCTACGAGCAGTACTTC	CASSPWLAGAYEQYF
TRBD1	few	TRBV30	TRBJ1-4	TGTGCCTGGAGTTGGGGACAGGGGAATGAAAAACTGTTTTTT	CAWSWGQGNEKLFF
TRBD1	-	TRBV19	TRBJ1-4	TGTGCCAGTAGTACCAGGGGGCTTGATGAAAAACTGTTTTTT	CASSTRGLDEKLFF
TRBD1	-	TRBV6-5	TRBJ1-5	TGTGCCAGCAGCCAAGGGACAGGGAACCAGCCCCAGCATTTT	CASSQGTGNQPQHF
-	-	TRBV6-6	TRBJ2-5	TGTGCCAGCGGAACAGGGACCCGGGAGACCCAGTACTTC	CASGTGTRETQYF
-	-	TRBV6-2/TRBV6-3	TRBJ2-1	TGTGCCAGCAGTTACGGAGCAGCTTTGTACAATGAGCAGTTCTTC	CASSYGAALYNEQFF
-	-	TRBV11-3	TRBJ2-1	TGTGCCAGCAGTCACCTGGAGGCCTCGAAGTACAATGAGCAGTTCTTC	CASSHLEASKYNEQFF
TRBD1	once	TRBV19	TRBJ2-6	TGTGCCAGTAGTAGCCGGGACAGGGGGTTCTCTGGGGCCAACGTCCTGACTTTC	CASSSRDRGFSGANVLTF
TRBD1	-	TRBV6-5	TRBJ1-1	TGTGCCAGCAGTAACAGACAGGGATTGAACACTGAAGCTTTCTTT	CASSNRQGLNTEAFF
TRBD2	-	TRBV6-1	TRBJ2-1	TGTGCCAGCAGTGAAGTGACTAGCGGGAGGAAAGCCTCCTACAATGAGCAGTTCTTC	CASSEVTSGRKASYNEQFF
TRBD2	-	TRBV11-2	TRBJ2-5	TGTGCCAGCAGCTTAGGGACTAGGGTTTTTGAGACCCAGTACTTC	CASSLGTRVFETQYF
-	-	TRBV19	TRBJ2-2	TGTGCCAGTCGGGCAGGGGAATGGTCGAACACCGGGGAGCTGTTTTTT	CASRAGEWSNTGELFF
-	-	TRBV12-3/TRBV12-4	TRBJ2-1	TGTGCCAGCAGTAGACTCGGCAATGAGCAGTTCTTC	CASSRLGNEQFF
TRBD1	few	TRBV5-6	TRBJ1-5	TGTGCCAGCAGCTGGACCGGGACAGGGGATCAGCCCCAGCATTTT	CASSWTGTGDQPQHF
TRBD1	few	TRBV6-6	TRBJ2-7	TGTGCCAGCAGTCTCCGGGACAGGGGCTACGAGCAGTACTTC	CASSLRDRGYEQYF